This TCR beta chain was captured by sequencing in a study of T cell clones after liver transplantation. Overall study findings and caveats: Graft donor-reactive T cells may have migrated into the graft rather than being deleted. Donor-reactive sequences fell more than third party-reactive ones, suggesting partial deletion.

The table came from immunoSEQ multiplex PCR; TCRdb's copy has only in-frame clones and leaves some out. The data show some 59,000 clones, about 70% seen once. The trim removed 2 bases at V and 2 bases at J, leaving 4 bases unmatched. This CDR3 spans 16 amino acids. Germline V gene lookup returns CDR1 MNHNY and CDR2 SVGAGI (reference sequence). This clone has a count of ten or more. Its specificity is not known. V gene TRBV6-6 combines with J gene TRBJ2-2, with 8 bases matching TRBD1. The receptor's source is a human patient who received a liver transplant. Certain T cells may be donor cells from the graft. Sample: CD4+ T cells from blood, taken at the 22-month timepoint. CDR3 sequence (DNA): TGTGCCAGCAGTTACCCGGACAGGGATAACACCGGGGAGCTGTTTTTT. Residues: CASSYPDRDNTGELFF.